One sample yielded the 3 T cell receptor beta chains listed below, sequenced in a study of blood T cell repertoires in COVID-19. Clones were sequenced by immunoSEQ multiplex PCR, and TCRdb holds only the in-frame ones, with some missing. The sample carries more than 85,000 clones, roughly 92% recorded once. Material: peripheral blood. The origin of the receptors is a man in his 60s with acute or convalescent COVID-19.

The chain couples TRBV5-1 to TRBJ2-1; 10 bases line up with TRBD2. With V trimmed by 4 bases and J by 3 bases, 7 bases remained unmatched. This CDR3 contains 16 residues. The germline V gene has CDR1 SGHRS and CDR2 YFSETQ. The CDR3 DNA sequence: TGCGCCAGCAGCACCGGACTAGCGGTTGACTACAATGAGCAGTTCTTC. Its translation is CASSTGLAVDYNEQFF.

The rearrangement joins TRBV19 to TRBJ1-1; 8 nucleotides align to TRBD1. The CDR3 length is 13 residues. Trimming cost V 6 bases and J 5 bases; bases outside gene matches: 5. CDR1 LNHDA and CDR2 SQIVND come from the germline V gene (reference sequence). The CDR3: CASRLDRGTEAFF. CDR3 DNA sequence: TGTGCCAGTAGGCTCGACAGGGGAACTGAAGCTTTCTTT. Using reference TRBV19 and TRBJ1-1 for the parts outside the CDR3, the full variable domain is DGGITQSPKYLFRKEGQNVTLSCEQNLNHDAMYWYRQDPGQGLRLIYYSQIVNDFQKGDIAEGYSVSREKKESFPLTVTSAQKNPTAFYLCASRLDRGTEAFFGQGTRLTVV.

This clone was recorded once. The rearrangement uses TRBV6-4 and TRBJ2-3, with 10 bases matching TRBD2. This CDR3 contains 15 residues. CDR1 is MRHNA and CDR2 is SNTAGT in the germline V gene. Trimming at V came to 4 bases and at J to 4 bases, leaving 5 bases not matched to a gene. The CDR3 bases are TGTGCCAGCAGTGTAGCGGGAGGAAGGGCAGATACGCAGTATTTT. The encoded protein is CASSVAGGRADTQYF.